Shown below are 14 T cell receptor beta chains from a single sample sequenced in a study of blood T cell repertoires in COVID-19 (TCRdb year 2020). Library preparation employed the immunoSEQ multiplex PCR assay. What TCRdb holds here is the immuneACCESS table cut down to in-frame rearrangements. Part of the clones is not present; checked against another copy, under half of the missing clones reflect an unresolved V gene, and the others are unexplained. The table for this sample lists roughly 250,000 clones; around 90% of them were counted only once. The ten largest make up 1.5% to 2% of the sample. The specimen was PBMCs or T cells enriched from blood (not recorded which). The receptors originated from a woman between 50 and 59 years old who had recovered from COVID-19.

The chain has TRBV5-1 and TRBJ2-5; 7 bases match TRBD2. Germline V gene data show CDR1 as SGHRS and CDR2 as YFSETQ. The CDR3 extends over 13 amino acids. The trim removed 2 bases at V and 5 bases at J, leaving 3 bases unmatched. CDR3 DNA sequence: TGCGCCAGCAGCTTTGCGGGAGAGGAGACCCAGTACTTC. Residues: CASSFAGEETQYF.

This clone has just a few counts. The V gene is TRBV2, the J gene TRBJ2-5, with 7 nucleotides matching TRBD2. J lost 3 bases, V lost 2 bases, and 3 bases had no gene match. Germline lookup yields CDR1 SNHLY and CDR2 FYNNEI. The CDR3 contains 14 residues. The CDR3 reads CASSEPAGEETQYF. The CDR3 nucleotides are TGTGCCAGCAGTGAACCCGCGGGAGAAGAGACCCAGTACTTC.

The chain joins TRBV5-1 to TRBJ2-1; D is ambiguous. The V gene's germline CDR1 is SGHRS and CDR2 YFSETQ. The CDR3 sequence is 12 residues long. V lost 4 bases and J lost 7, with 9 bases in between. The CDR3: CASSPSPNEQFF. In DNA form, the CDR3 reads TGCGCCAGCAGCCCCTCCCCGAATGAGCAGTTCTTC.

The CDR3 is CASSVGTGGTNEKLFF. The CDR3 DNA reads as TGCGCCAGCAGCGTGGGGACAGGGGGGACTAATGAAAAACTGTTTTTT. This rearrangement joins TRBV5-1 to TRBJ1-4; 11 positions agree with TRBD1. The germline V gene encodes CDR1 SGHRS and CDR2 YFSETQ. V shed 4 bases and J 2 bases; nucleotides not matched to a gene: 4. CDR3 length: 16 amino acids. The full variable domain, completed using reference TRBV5-1 and TRBJ1-4, is KAGVTQTPRYLIKTRGQQVTLSCSPISGHRSVSWYQQTPGQGLQFLFEYFSETQRNKGNFPGRFSGRQFSNSRSEMNVSTLELGDSALYLCASSVGTGGTNEKLFFGSGTQLSVL.

The chain has TRBV29-1 and TRBJ1-4, with D perhaps matching TRBD1 (5 bases). Trimming took off 3 bases at V and 5 bases at J, with 10 bases between the two ends. From germline, CDR1 is SQVTM and CDR2 ANQGSEA. This CDR3 spans 13 amino acids. In DNA form, the CDR3 reads TGCAGCGTTGATGAGCAGGGAAATGAAAAACTGTTTTTT. It is translated as CSVDEQGNEKLFF.

The chain is built from TRBV18 and TRBJ2-7, with D possibly matching TRBD1 (6 bases). Germline lookup yields CDR1 KGHSH and CDR2 LQKENI. Trimming cost V 5 bases and J 1 base, with 12 bases left between them. This CDR3 contains 14 residues. The CDR3 DNA reads TGTGCCAGCTCATCCGGGACATTATCCTACGAGCAGTACTTC. Encoded protein: CASSSGTLSYEQYF. The whole variable domain, filled in from reference TRBV18 and TRBJ2-7, reads NAGVMQNPRHLVRRRGQEARLRCSPMKGHSHVYWYRQLPEEGLKFMVYLQKENIIDESGMPKERFSAEFPKEGPSILRIQQVVRGDSAAYFCASSSGTLSYEQYFGPGTRLTVT.

This chain joins TRBV5-1 and TRBJ2-3; TRBD2 matches 7 bases. CDR3 length: 15 amino acids. CDR1 and CDR2 from the germline V gene are SGHRS and YFSETQ. Trimming took 5 bases from V and 4 from J; bases not matched to a gene: 10. CDR3 nucleotides: TGCGCCAGCAGTTCGGGACTATTGGCTTCAGATACGCAGTATTTT. Translated, it gives CASSSGLLASDTQYF.

The chain has TRBV5-1 and TRBJ2-3; D gene uncertain. The V and J ends lost 0 bases and 11 bases respectively, with 10 bases between them. The CDR3 sequence is 12 residues long. Looked up from germline, CDR1 is SGHRS and CDR2 is YFSETQ. CDR3 in DNA: TGCGCCAGCAGCTTGGATGCGTCACGGCAGTATTTT. Protein sequence: CASSLDASRQYF. Supplemented by reference TRBV5-1 and TRBJ2-3, the full variable domain reads KAGVTQTPRYLIKTRGQQVTLSCSPISGHRSVSWYQQTPGQGLQFLFEYFSETQRNKGNFPGRFSGRQFSNSRSEMNVSTLELGDSALYLCASSLDASRQYFGPGTRLTVL.

CDR3 region: CASSLMGQGTDTQYF. The DNA of the CDR3 is TGTGCCAGCAGCTTAATGGGACAGGGCACAGATACGCAGTATTTT. The genes are TRBV7-3 and TRBJ2-3; 8 bases align to TRBD1. The CDR3 sequence is 15 residues long. The trim removed 1 base at V and 1 base at J, leaving 1 base unmatched. Germline values: CDR1 SGHTA, CDR2 FQGTGA.

This clone is a singleton in its sample. The V and J genes are TRBV28 and TRBJ1-1; D uncertain. Germline V gives CDR1 MDHEN, CDR2 SYDVKM. V lost 6 bases, J lost 6 bases, and 14 bases lay in between. The CDR3 runs to 13 residues. DNA of the CDR3: TGTGCCAGCAGAAAACTACGGCCTCCTGAAGCTTTCTTT. This translates into CASRKLRPPEAFF.

This chain uses TRBV3-1 (or the pseudogene TRBV3-2) with TRBJ2-3; 7 bases agree with TRBD2. This CDR3 contains 14 residues. Per the germline V gene, CDR1 is LGHDT and CDR2 is YNNKEL (reference sequence). Trimming removed 4 bases from V and 3 bases from J; junction bases left unmatched: 4. The CDR3 DNA reads as TGTGCCAGCAGCCCCCCGGGACTAACAGATACGCAGTATTTT. Translating it yields CASSPPGLTDTQYF.

This chain joins TRBV6-1 and TRBJ2-1; D is unresolved. Between the trimmed V and J ends, which lost 1 base and 1 base, there was a span of 8 bases. The length of the CDR3 is 15 residues. Germline CDR1 and CDR2: MNHNS and SASEGT. CDR3 loop: CASSEGVDSYNEQFF. CDR3 nucleotide sequence: TGTGCCAGCAGTGAAGGTGTAGATTCCTACAATGAGCAGTTCTTC.

This clone was picked up a small number of times. A read error may account for a junction end that differs from germline. The rearrangement uses TRBV3-1 (or the pseudogene TRBV3-2) and TRBJ1-1; D remains ambiguous. This CDR3 has 14 residues. Germline CDR1 and CDR2: LGHDT and YNNKEL (reference sequence). The CDR3 sequence: CASTQAGRPTEAFF. CDR3 bases: TGTGCCAGCACCCAAGCGGGGAGGCCCACTGAAGCTTTCTTT.

The chain recombines TRBV28 with TRBJ1-2; 8 nucleotides line up with TRBD1. Trimming removed 7 bases from V and 7 bases from J; junction bases left unmatched: 14. CDR3 size: 15 residues. CDR1 is MDHEN, CDR2 SYDVKM, per germline. The CDR3 reads CASTLAPDRAGGYTF. Written as DNA, the CDR3 is TGTGCCAGCACTCTAGCCCCGGACAGGGCGGGTGGCTACACCTTC.